This T cell receptor (beta chain) is drawn from a study of Graves' ophthalmopathy and Graves' hyperthyroidism. Findings of the study overall: The majority of expanded thyroid clonotypes above 0.001 frequency also occurred in blood.

The V segment lost 2 bases and the J segment 6 bases; nucleotides outside the gene matches: 16. CDR3 length: 17 amino acids. Germline V gene sequence: CDR1 SGHAT, CDR2 FQDESV (reference sequence). Researchers took RNA transcripts and amplified TCR beta CDR3 regions from them. HTBI-primed RT-PCR formed the first round, and a multiplex PCR formed the second. TCRdb re-derived calls from the multiplex PCR reads in MiXCR, one entry per CDR3 protein. The table lists hundreds of thousands of distinct CDR3 sequences, around 21% of them singletons. Of note for this clonotype: Antigen: not known.

Over 18 months of follow-up, stable hyperthyroidism required that no ophthalmopathy appear. The material sequenced was peripheral blood. V usage is TRBV11-1 and J usage is TRBJ2-7, with TRBD1 matching 7 bases. This TCR was sampled from a young woman with stable Graves' hyperthyroidism. CDR3 in amino acids: CASSLSPIRTGRGEQYF. Here the CDR3 DNA reads TGTGCCAGCAGCTTATCCCCCATACGGACAGGAAGGGGCGAGCAGTACTTC.